These T cell receptor beta chains were read from a single sample in a study of cytomegalovirus exposure and HLA in healthy donors. The table came from immunoSEQ multiplex PCR; TCRdb's copy has only in-frame clones and leaves some out. The table lists roughly 100,000 clones, approximately 69% of them singletons. Sequencing was done on a sample of PBMCs. The source of these receptors is a man aged 30-40 years in good health and CMV-seronegative. CDR3s include the opening cysteine and the closing phenylalanine or tryptophan. Fields, in order: V gene, clone size, J gene, D gene, CDR3 DNA, CDR3 protein. A D gene is named only where the DNA matches it firmly. Expanded clones get a size class; other rows say once, few or many, or leave the size out.

TRBV5-6,-,TRBJ2-1,-,TGTGCCAGCAGCCCGACACCTGACTCCTACAATGAGCAGTTCTTC,CASSPTPDSYNEQFF
TRBV18,-,TRBJ2-7,TRBD1,TGTGCCAGCTCCCCGGACAGGGCCTCCTACGAGCAGTACTTC,CASSPDRASYEQYF
TRBV5-1,-,TRBJ1-1,-,TGCGCCAGCAGCTTGGGTACTGTGATGAACACTGAAGCTTTCTTT,CASSLGTVMNTEAFF
TRBV18,few,TRBJ1-6,TRBD1,TGTGCCAGCTCACCATCGACAGGGGGTAATTCACCCCTCCACTTT,CASSPSTGGNSPLHF
TRBV6-5,-,TRBJ1-1,-,TGTGCCAGCAGTTACCATGGACAGTGGGGGAACACTGAAGCTTTCTTT,CASSYHGQWGNTEAFF
TRBV9,-,TRBJ1-5,-,TGTGCCAGCAGCGTAGAGGGGCAGAATCAGCCCCAGCATTTT,CASSVEGQNQPQHF
TRBV19,few,TRBJ2-5,-,TGTGCCAGTACCAGCCGGGGGGCAGGAGAGACCCAGTACTTC,CASTSRGAGETQYF
TRBV2,few,TRBJ1-1,-,TGTGCCAGCAGTGAAGCATGGACTTCAAACACTGAAGCTTTCTTT,CASSEAWTSNTEAFF
TRBV18,-,TRBJ1-1,TRBD1,TGTGCCAGCTCACCTACGACAGGGGAAAGAACTGAAGCTTTCTTT,CASSPTTGERTEAFF
TRBV7-2,-,TRBJ1-2,-,TGTGCCAGCAGCTTGGGGGCTTATACCTACACCTTC,CASSLGAYTYTF
TRBV18,-,TRBJ2-1,TRBD2,TGTGCCAGCTCCTGGGCGGCCAGCGGGACCAATGAGCAGTTCTTC,CASSWAASGTNEQFF
TRBV30,-,TRBJ1-2,-,TGTGCCTGGAGTGTAGGAACAGGGATAAACTATGGCTACACCTTC,CAWSVGTGINYGYTF
TRBV5-4,-,TRBJ2-7,TRBD2,TGTGCCAGCAGCTTGGAACTAGCGGGGGACTACGAGCAGTACTTC,CASSLELAGDYEQYF
TRBV5-1,few,TRBJ2-1,-,TGCGCCAGCAGCTTGGGGCATACCTCCTACAATGAGCAGTTCTTC,CASSLGHTSYNEQFF
TRBV19,-,TRBJ2-7,TRBD1,TGTGCCAGTAGACCGACAGGGGGTACCTACGAGCAGTACTTC,CASRPTGGTYEQYF
TRBV7-8,-,TRBJ2-7,TRBD2,TGTGCCAGCAGCCCGACTAGCGGGAGCTCCTACGAGCAGTACTTC,CASSPTSGSSYEQYF
TRBV4-3,many,TRBJ1-3,-,TGCGCCAGCAGCCAGTTCGGGGGGGTCGGAAACACCATATATTTT,CASSQFGGVGNTIYF
TRBV7-2,-,TRBJ2-3,-,TGTGCCAGCAGCTTAGACAGGGCGGCAGATACGCAGTATTTT,CASSLDRAADTQYF
TRBV7-3,few,TRBJ2-3,-,TGTGCCAGCAGTTTCACTGGGTCGGCGGGCCACACAGATACGCAGTATTTT,CASSFTGSAGHTDTQYF
TRBV6-5,-,TRBJ2-5,TRBD2,TGTGCCAGCAGTGGGCTAGCGGGAGAGACCCAGTACTTC,CASSGLAGETQYF
TRBV19,-,TRBJ1-5,TRBD1,TGTGCCAGTAGTGTTCTCCGGGACAGTCCGAATCAGCCCCAGCATTTT,CASSVLRDSPNQPQHF
TRBV11-3,-,TRBJ1-1,-,TGTGCCAGCAGTTCAGGGGTGAACACTGAAGCTTTCTTT,CASSSGVNTEAFF
TRBV10-3,-,TRBJ1-4,-,TGTGCCATCAGTGATTCCCAGGGAAATGAAAAACTGTTTTTT,CAISDSQGNEKLFF
TRBV5-6,-,TRBJ1-5,-,TGTGCCAGCAGTCAGCTTACGTCGACAGGCAATCAGCCCCAGCATTTT,CASSQLTSTGNQPQHF
TRBV18,-,TRBJ1-4,TRBD1,TGTGCCAGCTCCCGAGACAGGGGGATAGATGAAAAACTGTTTTTT,CASSRDRGIDEKLFF
TRBV5-1,once,TRBJ2-7,-,TGCGCCAGCAGCCCAACGGGGGATTACGAGCAGTACTTC,CASSPTGDYEQYF
TRBV19,-,TRBJ2-6,TRBD1,TGTGCCAGTAGTATCGAGGACAGGCCTGGCTCTGGTGTGGCCAACGTCCTGACTTTC,CASSIEDRPGSGVANVLTF
TRBV13,-,TRBJ2-1,TRBD1,TGTGCCAGCAGCCTTAACAGGGGTAATGAGCAGTTCTTC,CASSLNRGNEQFF
TRBV9,-,TRBJ1-2,TRBD1,TGTGCCAGCAGCGTAGCCCAGGGGGCGGGTGGCTACACCTTC,CASSVAQGAGGYTF
TRBV5-1,-,TRBJ2-7,TRBD1,TGCGCCAGCAGCTTGGATGGGACAGGGAAATACGAGCAGTACTTC,CASSLDGTGKYEQYF
TRBV9,-,TRBJ2-6,-,TGTGCCAGCAGCGTAGACGACTTCAACGTCCTGACTTTC,CASSVDDFNVLTF
TRBV7-2,-,TRBJ1-3,-,TGTGCCAGCAGCTTAGACGGACTCTCTGGAAACACCATATATTTT,CASSLDGLSGNTIYF
TRBV5-5,-,TRBJ2-7,TRBD1,TGTGCCAGCAGCCCGGGACAGGGGGACGAGCAGTACTTC,CASSPGQGDEQYF
TRBV6-4,-,TRBJ2-6,TRBD1,TGTGCCTTTAAGGGACAGCCCCGCTCTGGGGCCAACGTCCTGACTTTC,CAFKGQPRSGANVLTF
TRBV19,few,TRBJ1-5,-,TGTGCCAGTAGTATCTGGGGCAGGGGAGGCAATCAGCCCCAGCATTTT,CASSIWGRGGNQPQHF
TRBV18,few,TRBJ1-1,-,TGTGCCAGCTCAACTACAGGGACCTCTGAAGCTTTCTTT,CASSTTGTSEAFF
TRBV4-2,few,TRBJ1-4,-,TGTGCCAGCAGCCGATACAGGTCAGGGAATGAAAAACTGTTTTTT,CASSRYRSGNEKLFF
TRBV5-1,once,TRBJ1-1,-,TGCGCCAGCAGCTTAGGGGCACGGGTGAACACTGAAGCTTTCTTT,CASSLGARVNTEAFF
TRBV29-1,few,TRBJ2-3,-,TGCAGCGTTGGTGGCGGAGATACGCAGTATTTT,CSVGGGDTQYF
TRBV11-2,few,TRBJ1-4,TRBD1,TGTGCCAGCAGCTTAGTTACCGGGACAGGGGACACTAATGAAAAACTGTTTTTT,CASSLVTGTGDTNEKLFF
TRBV6-5,-,TRBJ1-6,-,TGTGCCAGCCAACCGGGGGGGCGCAGGAATTCACCCCTCCACTTT,CASQPGGRRNSPLHF
TRBV7-9,-,TRBJ2-1,TRBD2,TGTGCCAGCAGCTTAGATTCTGCGACGCTAGCGGCCTCCTACAATGAGCAGTTCTTC,CASSLDSATLAASYNEQFF
TRBV28,-,TRBJ2-1,TRBD2,TGTGCCAGCAGTTTAGCGGGAGGCCCCTACAATGAGCAGTTCTTC,CASSLAGGPYNEQFF
TRBV5-1,few,TRBJ2-2,-,TGCGCCAGCAGCTTGGGACAGACGGCGAACACCGGGGAGCTGTTTTTT,CASSLGQTANTGELFF
TRBV11-3,-,TRBJ2-7,-,TGTGCCAGCAGCTTAGGTCAGTCCAGGTACGAGCAGTACTTC,CASSLGQSRYEQYF
TRBV30,-,TRBJ1-1,-,TGTGCCTTTATGGACAATTCGAACACTGAAGCTTTCTTT,CAFMDNSNTEAFF
TRBV7-9,-,TRBJ2-1,TRBD2,TGTGCCAGCAGCTTAGGAGTTAGTAGCGGGAGCTACAATGAGCAGTTCTTC,CASSLGVSSGSYNEQFF
TRBV7-9,-,TRBJ2-4,-,TGTGCCAGCAGCTTCAGTACAACGGGGTTAGCCAAAAACATTCAGTACTTC,CASSFSTTGLAKNIQYF
TRBV30,few,TRBJ2-3,TRBD2,TGTGCCTGGAGTGTACTAAGCGGGAGCGCAGATACGCAGTATTTT,CAWSVLSGSADTQYF
TRBV7-2,-,TRBJ2-5,TRBD2,TGTGCCAGCAGCTTTTCGGGACTAGCGGGAAAGGAGACCCAGTACTTC,CASSFSGLAGKETQYF
TRBV6-6,-,TRBJ2-7,TRBD1,TGTGCCAGCAGTTACGAAGGGACAGGCCTTCGGGAGCAGTACTTC,CASSYEGTGLREQYF
TRBV19,-,TRBJ2-1,-,TGTGCCAGTAGTCCCCGCCGCAGCGGCACTAGGAATGAGCAGTTCTTC,CASSPRRSGTRNEQFF
TRBV2,-,TRBJ2-2,TRBD1,TGTGGCTCCGGGACAGGGGGCAATCGGAACACCGGGGAGCTGTTTTTT,CGSGTGGNRNTGELFF
TRBV19,-,TRBJ1-5,-,TGTGCCAGTAACCCGGAACAGGGACAGCCCCAGCATTTT,CASNPEQGQPQHF
TRBV7-3,few,TRBJ2-3,-,TGTGCCAGCAGCTTAATGTCGGGGAGTGGCACAGATACGCAGTATTTT,CASSLMSGSGTDTQYF
TRBV11-1,few,TRBJ2-1,TRBD2,TGTGCCAGCAGCTTAGGACTAGCGGAGAGGGATGAGCAGTTCTTC,CASSLGLAERDEQFF
TRBV30,-,TRBJ1-5,-,TGTGCCTGGAGCAAGGACAACCGCAATCAGCCCCAGCATTTT,CAWSKDNRNQPQHF
TRBV6-5,-,TRBJ2-3,TRBD1,TGTGCCAGCAGGGAACGGACAGGGTGGGATACGCAGTATTTT,CASRERTGWDTQYF
TRBV29-1,-,TRBJ1-2,TRBD1,TGCAGCGTTGAAAAGACAGGGGTCTATGGCTACACCTTC,CSVEKTGVYGYTF
TRBV29-1,few,TRBJ2-3,-,TGCAGCGTACTCCCGGACAGAAAAACTACAGATACGCAGTATTTT,CSVLPDRKTTDTQYF